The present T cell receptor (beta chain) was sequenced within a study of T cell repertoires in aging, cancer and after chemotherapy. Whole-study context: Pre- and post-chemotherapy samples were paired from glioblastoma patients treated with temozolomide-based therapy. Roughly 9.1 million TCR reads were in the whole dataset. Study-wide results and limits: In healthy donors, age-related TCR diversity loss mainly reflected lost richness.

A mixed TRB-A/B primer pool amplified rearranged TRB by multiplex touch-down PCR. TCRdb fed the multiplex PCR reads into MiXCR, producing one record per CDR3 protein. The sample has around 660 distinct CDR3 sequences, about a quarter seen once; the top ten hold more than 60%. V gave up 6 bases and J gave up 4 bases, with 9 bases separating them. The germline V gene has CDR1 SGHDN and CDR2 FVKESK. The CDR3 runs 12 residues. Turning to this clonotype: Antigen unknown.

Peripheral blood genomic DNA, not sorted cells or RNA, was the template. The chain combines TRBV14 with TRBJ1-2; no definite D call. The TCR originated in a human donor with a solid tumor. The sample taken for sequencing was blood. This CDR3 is CASSAAGYGYTF. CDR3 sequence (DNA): TGTGCCAGCAGTGCGGCTGGCTATGGCTACACCTTC.